This T cell receptor beta chain was recovered during a study of blood T cell repertoires in COVID-19. Study as a whole: PBMCs, B-cell-depleted T cells, or T cells provided the cDNA or gDNA that made up the material.

This CDR3 is 15 amino acids long. V lost 4 bases to trimming and J lost 5 bases; unmatched junction nucleotides: 4. In germline, CDR1 is LNHDA, CDR2 SQIVND (reference sequence). Clones were sequenced by immunoSEQ multiplex PCR, and TCRdb holds only the in-frame ones, with some missing. The sample lists roughly 97,000 clones, 70% to 85% occurring once. The gene calls are TRBV19 and TRBJ1-6, with 8 nucleotides matching TRBD1. The sequence was collected from a man between 65 and 80 years old with acute or convalescent COVID-19. Sequenced sample: peripheral blood. CDR3 loop: CASSTDRADNSPLHF. The CDR3 DNA sequence: TGTGCCAGTAGTACGGACAGGGCCGATAATTCACCCCTCCACTTT.